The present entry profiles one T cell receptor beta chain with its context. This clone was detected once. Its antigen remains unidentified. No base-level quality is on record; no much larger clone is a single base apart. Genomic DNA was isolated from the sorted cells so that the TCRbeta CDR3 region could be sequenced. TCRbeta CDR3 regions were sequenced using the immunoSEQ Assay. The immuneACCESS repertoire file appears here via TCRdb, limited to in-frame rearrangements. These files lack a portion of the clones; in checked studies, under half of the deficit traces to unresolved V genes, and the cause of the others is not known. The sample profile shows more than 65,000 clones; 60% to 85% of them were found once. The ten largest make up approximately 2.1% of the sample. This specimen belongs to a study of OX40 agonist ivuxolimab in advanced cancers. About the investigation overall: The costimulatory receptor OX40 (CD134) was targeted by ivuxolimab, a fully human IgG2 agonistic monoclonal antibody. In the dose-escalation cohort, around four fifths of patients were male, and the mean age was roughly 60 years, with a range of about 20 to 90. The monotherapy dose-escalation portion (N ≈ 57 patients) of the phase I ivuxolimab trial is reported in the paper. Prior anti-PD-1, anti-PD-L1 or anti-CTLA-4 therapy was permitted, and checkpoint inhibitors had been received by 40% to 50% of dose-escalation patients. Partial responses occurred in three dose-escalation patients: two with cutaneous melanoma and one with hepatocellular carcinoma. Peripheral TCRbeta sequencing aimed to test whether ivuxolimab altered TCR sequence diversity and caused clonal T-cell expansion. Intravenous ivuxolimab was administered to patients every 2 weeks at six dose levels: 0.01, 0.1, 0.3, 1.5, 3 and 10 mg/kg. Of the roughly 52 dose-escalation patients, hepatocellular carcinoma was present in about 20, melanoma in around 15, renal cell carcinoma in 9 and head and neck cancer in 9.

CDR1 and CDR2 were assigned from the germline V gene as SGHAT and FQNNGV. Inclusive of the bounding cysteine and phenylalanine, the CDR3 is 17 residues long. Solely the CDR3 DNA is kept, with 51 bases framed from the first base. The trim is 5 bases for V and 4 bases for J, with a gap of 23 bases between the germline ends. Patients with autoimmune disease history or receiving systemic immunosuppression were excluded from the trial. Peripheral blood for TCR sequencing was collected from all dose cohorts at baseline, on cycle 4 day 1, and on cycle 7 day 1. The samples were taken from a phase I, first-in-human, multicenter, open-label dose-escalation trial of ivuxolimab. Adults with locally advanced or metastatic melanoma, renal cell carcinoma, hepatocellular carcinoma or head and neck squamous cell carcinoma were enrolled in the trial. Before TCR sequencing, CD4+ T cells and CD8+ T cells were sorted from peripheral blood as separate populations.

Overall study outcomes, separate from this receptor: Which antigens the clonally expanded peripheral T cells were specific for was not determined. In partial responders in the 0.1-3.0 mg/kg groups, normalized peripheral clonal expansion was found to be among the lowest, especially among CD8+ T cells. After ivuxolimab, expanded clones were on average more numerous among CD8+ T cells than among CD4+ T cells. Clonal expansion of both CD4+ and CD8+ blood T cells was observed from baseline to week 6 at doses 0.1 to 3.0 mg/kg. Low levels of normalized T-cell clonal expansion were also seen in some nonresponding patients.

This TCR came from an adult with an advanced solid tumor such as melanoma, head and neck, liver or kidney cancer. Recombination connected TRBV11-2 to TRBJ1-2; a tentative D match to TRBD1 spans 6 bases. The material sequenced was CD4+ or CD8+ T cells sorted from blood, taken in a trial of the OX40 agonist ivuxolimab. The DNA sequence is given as TGTGCCAGCAGCCAAGGCAGTGGAGGGGGGCGGCCCTATGGCTACACCTTC. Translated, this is CASSQGSGGGRPYGYTF.